This entry concerns a single TCR beta chain. Which antigen it targets is not known. The junction does not match germline at one end; this may be a read error. This CDR3 is also generated by other DNA sequences in the sample. The data stem from a study of cytomegalovirus exposure and HLA in healthy donors (dated by TCRdb to about 2017). General notes on the study: An earlier analysis of under 600 of the donors reported about 250 Gb of sequence data and around 120 million unique TCR beta sequences from about 200 million T cells. Approximately 300 gigabases of sequencing data and 70 million to 100 million unique TCR sequences were included in an early release covering several hundred HLA-typed donors. Among the roughly 400 genotyped donors, approximately 82% belonged to the genetic ancestry cluster associated with self-reported Caucasian donors. The study aimed to test whether cataloging public T cell receptors could reveal signatures of past pathogen exposure. The T cell repertoires of 700 or so subjects were profiled by immunosequencing and related to cytomegalovirus serostatus. Along with the roughly 710-subject first cohort, a separate validation cohort of 120 different subjects was used. The study combined high-throughput TCR immunosequencing, statistical association of individual TCRs with disease status, and machine learning to predict cytomegalovirus infection status. In a later analysis, previously published TCR beta repertoires from 666 donors were re-analyzed and high-resolution HLA genotyping was added so that TCR occurrence patterns could be studied. In the later analysis, no new phenotypic data were used to find candidate immune exposures; instead, reliance was placed on TCR beta sequences and their occurrence across donors. An earlier analysis of nearly 600 of the donors applied high-throughput TCR beta sequencing to assess whether each TCR beta V gene segment acted as functional or pseudogenic. Donor age, sex, ethnicity and CMV serostatus were collected together with the repertoire data. A later genetic analysis used genome-wide SNP genotypes for about three fifths of the 666 donors, treating that subset as a discovery cohort. All discovery cohort repertoires had been generated using a single sequencing platform. HLA typing included class I and class II loci at four-digit resolution. The number of donors typed differed by locus, with roughly 620-630 for A, B, C, DRB1 and DQB1, 522 for DQA1, nearly 610 for DPA1, and some 440 for DPB1. Roughly five DR-DQ haplotypes were handled as single units for association and clustering, since linkage in the cohort was strong. Among some 400 genotyped donors of the cohort, an average of approximately 200,000 unique TCR beta nucleotide sequences was sequenced per donor, of which 15% to 20% were non-productive. The full study reports these points: Strong co-occurrence of HLA alleles, especially DR and DQ, made assigning TCR associations to individual alleles difficult. An earlier analysis of approximately 500 of the donors showed that most TCR beta V segments appeared in productive rearrangements either about 87% or about 30% of the time, which broadly matched IMGT annotations. The authors suggested that the approach could potentially be generalized to other disease states and immunological phenotypes. In a later genetic analysis, fewer N-insertions in productive TCRs were reported among donors in an Asian-associated ancestry cluster than the approximately 710-donor mean. A later analysis found that most CMV-associated TCR beta chains appeared HLA-restricted, with HLA associations seemingly driven largely by CMV exposure. A cluster of highly shared sequence variants was judged likely to represent a technical artifact of the sequencing pipeline. The earlier analysis of fewer than 750 of the donors excluded over 15 rarely observed V segments, including chromosome 9 orphons, because counts were too low. A later analysis found that TCR association rates varied across HLA loci, with DRB1 alleles showing the most associated TCRs and HLA-C alleles the fewest. In a later analysis, some 18,000 TCR beta sequences were associated with specific HLA alleles at a false discovery rate of 0.05. While some public TCRs were present in many individuals, most TCR sequences turned up only very rarely across donors. An association between a missense DCLRE1C variant and V-gene and J-gene trimming of TCR beta chains was found in a later genetic analysis and replicated in an independent cohort. HLA typing was unavailable for some donors at each locus, so association tests used only the typed subset. Linkage disequilibrium might explain the correlated functional status among segregating V segments, but an unknown experimental factor could not be excluded. The classifier was reported to diagnose cytomegalovirus status with high specificity and sensitivity in both the original cohort and the validation cohort. In vitro tests confirmed that a few of the cytomegalovirus-associated TCR beta chains recognize cytomegalovirus antigens. Immune exposure information for the cohort was limited to CMV serostatus. A later analysis found that HLA-associated TCR beta chains were more clonally expanded and had lower generation probabilities than equally common non-associated chains. Several of the top co-occurrence clusters appeared to be linked to parvovirus B19, influenza, CMV and Epstein-Barr virus, according to a later analysis. The study listed 150 to 200 TCR beta chains as associated with cytomegalovirus. Some IMGT-functional V segments, including TRBV6-2 and TRBV6-3, could not be told apart with the 87-base-pair reads, so those segments were excluded. The cohort was sequenced for TCR beta chains only, and without alpha or paired-chain data the features that could be detected were limited. A further reported finding was that TCR beta sequences accurately predicted the HLA-A and HLA-B alleles for most subjects in the first cohort. Roughly uniform sequencing depth across donors was assumed in presence/absence analyses, although this assumption may not hold.

The library was built by means of the immunoSEQ multiplex PCR assay. The multiplex PCR relied on a mix of 60 forward primers for TCR Vbeta segments and 13 reverse primers for TCR Jbeta segments. The CDR3 region of rearranged TCR beta genes was amplified from genomic DNA with a multiplex PCR assay. On the Illumina HiSeq System, the amplified TCR beta libraries were sequenced as 87-base-pair reads. The source study handled its data this way. A later analysis counted around 72 million unique TCR beta chains across the approximately 700 repertoires, and about 10 million of these chains were shared by at least two donors. Raw reads were error-corrected and collapsed into unique sequences with a nearest-neighbor algorithm that merged closely related sequences to remove PCR and sequencing errors. Alignment of CDR3 sequences to IMGT reference sequences was used to assign V, D and J gene segments. Each retained sequence needed at least a six-nucleotide match to both a V gene segment and a J gene segment. Rearrangements were classified as productive when the CDR3 lacked stop codons and remained in frame with V and J, and all other rearrangements were classified as non-productive. Following IMGT convention, CDR3 was defined as the stretch from the second conserved V-encoded cysteine to the conserved J-encoded phenylalanine. The earlier analysis of 500 to 650 of the donors excluded any sequence lacking an unambiguous match to a single V gene segment. In an earlier analysis of 587 of the donors, a V segment was called functional when productive rearrangements were above 56.7%, and segregating when the standard deviation between donors exceeded 5%. A statistical classification framework was developed to diagnose cytomegalovirus status using the catalog of TCR beta chain sequences. In a later analysis, TCR nucleotide sequences were compared against IMGT/GENE-DB human TR gene sequences so that V and J genes could be assigned. A later analysis assigned CDR3 sequences and most-parsimonious VDJ recombination scenarios with the TCRdist pipeline. In a later analysis, each TCR beta chain was defined by its CDR3 amino acid sequence together with its V-gene family, and reads without a unique V-gene family were excluded. To address suspected cross-contamination and a sequencing artifact, a later analysis removed around 600 highly shared, low-generation-probability nucleotide sequences. In a later analysis, a clonal expansion index for each public chain was calculated from normalized within-repertoire ranks of inferred template counts. In a later analysis, generation probabilities were computed using a VDJ recombination model fitted to out-of-frame rearrangements, and the results were checked against IGoR. In a later analysis, hypergeometric tests were used to score TCR-TCR, TCR-HLA and TCR-CMV co-occurrence, with a repertoire-size bias correction applied to TCR pairs. To estimate false discovery rates, a later analysis permuted the HLA or CMV assignments 20 times. In a later analysis, co-occurring TCRs were grouped using DBSCAN, with TCRdist sequence similarity added in when clustering inside HLA-allele-positive subsets. Co-occurrence clustering excluded repertoires with fewer than 30,000 or more than 120,000 public chains, plus five with anomalous nucleotide sharing. The table was pulled from immuneACCESS by TCRdb, which kept in-frame rearrangements only. Such tables lose some clones; where checked, under half of the loss comes from unresolved V genes, and the rest has no known cause. V and J calls and clone size come straight from that table; D and trimming were deduced from the DNA. The sample records roughly 62,000 clones, 77% of which are singletons. About 3.6% of the sample belongs to the ten largest clones.

Taken from the germline V gene, the CDR1 and CDR2 loops are MGHRA and YSYEKL. The CDR3 contains 14 residues, cysteine and phenylalanine counted. CDR3 DNA is the only sequence kept; it has 42 bases, read in frame from the first base. In total, roughly 670 healthy bone marrow donors made up the cohort. At the time of sampling, all cohort members were nominally healthy, though unrecorded immune exposures were likely present. The donor was CMV seropositive and was included in the group of about 290 seropositive cohort members. A peripheral blood sample was provided by each donor, and peripheral blood mononuclear cells were used for TCR beta sequencing. The Qiagen DNeasy Blood Extraction Kit was used to extract genomic DNA from the blood cell samples.

Specimen: PBMCs. The source of this sequence is a woman aged 40 to 50 in good health and CMV-seropositive. The chain links TRBV4-1 with TRBJ2-1; 8 central bases correspond to TRBD2. The CDR3 corresponds to CASSPSNAGGEQFF. The sequenced DNA: TGTGCCAGCAGCCCATCAAATGCGGGGGGTGAGCAGTTCTTC.